This T cell receptor beta chain was found in a study of blood T cell repertoires in COVID-19. Study information: Acute and convalescent COVID-19 specimens originated in the United States, Italy and Spain. PBMCs, B-cell-depleted T cells, or T cells provided the cDNA or gDNA that made up the material.

In the original workflow: Quantification of nucleated cells was approximated via reference gene primer amplification. Method: immunoSEQ multiplex PCR; TCRdb's copy keeps in-frame clones and lacks some. Clone size and V and J calls were adopted from that table, with D and trimming inferred from the DNA. The data hold about 360,000 clones, with around nine tenths observed a single time. Sample: peripheral blood. This sequence originates from a human donor in a cohort sampled during active COVID-19.

The CDR3 loop reads CASRRGNIRTDTQYF. Here the CDR3 DNA reads TGTGCCAGCAGGAGGGGGAACATCCGCACAGATACGCAGTATTTT. The rearrangement links TRBV2 to TRBJ2-3; possibly TRBD1 for D (6 bases). Germline V lookup: CDR1 SNHLY, CDR2 FYNNEI. There are 15 residues in the CDR3. With 6 bases removed from V and 1 base from J, the gap between germline ends came to 14 bases.